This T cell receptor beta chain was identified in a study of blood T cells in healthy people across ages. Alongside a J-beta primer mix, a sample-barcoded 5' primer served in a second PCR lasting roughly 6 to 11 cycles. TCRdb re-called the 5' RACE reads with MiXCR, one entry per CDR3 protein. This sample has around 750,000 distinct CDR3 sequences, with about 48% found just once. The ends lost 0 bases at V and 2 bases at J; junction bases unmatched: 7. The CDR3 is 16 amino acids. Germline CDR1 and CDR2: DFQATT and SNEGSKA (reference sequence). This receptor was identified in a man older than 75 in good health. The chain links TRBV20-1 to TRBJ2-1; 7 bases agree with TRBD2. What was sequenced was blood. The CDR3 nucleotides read TGCAGTGCTAGAGATACGGCGGGAGAGGCCTACAATGAGCAGTTCTTC. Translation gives CSARDTAGEAYNEQFF.